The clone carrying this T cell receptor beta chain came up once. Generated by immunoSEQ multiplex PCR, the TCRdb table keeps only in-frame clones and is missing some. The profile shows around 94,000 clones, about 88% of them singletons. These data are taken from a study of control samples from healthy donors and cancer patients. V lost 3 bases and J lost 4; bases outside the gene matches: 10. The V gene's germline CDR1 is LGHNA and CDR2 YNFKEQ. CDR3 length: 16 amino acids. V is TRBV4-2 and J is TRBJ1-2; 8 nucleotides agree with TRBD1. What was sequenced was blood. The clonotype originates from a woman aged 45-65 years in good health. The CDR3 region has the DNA TGTGCCAGCAGCCATTCACCACAGGGGGTAGGCTATGGCTACACCTTC. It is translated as CASSHSPQGVGYGYTF.